This T cell receptor beta chain originates from a study of blood T cell repertoires in COVID-19. Study context: Donors in the United States, Italy and Spain gave samples during acute or convalescent COVID-19.

Per the study methods: Amplifying reference gene primers gave estimates of nucleated cell counts. Some clones are missing from TCRdb's copy, which holds only in-frame ones; the method was immunoSEQ multiplex PCR. From that table come the V and J calls and clone size; the DNA was used to work out D and trimming. In the table there are just over 300,000 clones, 87% of which are singletons. Germline assignment: CDR1 LNHDA and CDR2 SQIVND (reference sequence). V lost 6 bases, J lost 5 bases, and 10 bases lay in between. CDR3 length equals 12 residues. The origin of this receptor is a man in his late teens or twenties with active or convalescent COVID-19. What was sequenced was peripheral blood. This chain links TRBV19 with TRBJ2-5; TRBD1 might be the D (5 bases). The CDR3 loop reads CASRRQGETQYF. CDR3 DNA sequence: TGTGCCAGTAGGAGGCAGGGCGAGACCCAGTACTTC.